This T cell receptor beta chain was found in a study of shared clonotypes between healthy human individuals. Whole-study results and caveats: Sampling involved blood alone; tissue repertoires likely differ. Clonotypes shared by all four donors outscored non-shared clonotypes in generation probability.

All donors qualified as healthy HIV-negative adults and had experienced no recent acute infections or vaccinations. The count of this clone is one. Its antigen is still unknown. Sequencing used immunoSEQ multiplex PCR; TCRdb keeps in-frame clones, though not all of them. The sample yields a few million clones, 85% to 95% seen once. The junction had 1 base not matched to a gene; V was cut back by 4 bases and J by 1 base. The CDR3 covers 14 residues. Germline values: CDR1 LNHDA, CDR2 SQIVND (reference sequence). This clonotype was sampled from a man younger than 30 in good health. Some clones in this sample may be carry-over from other donors' samples. Material for sequencing was naive CD4+ T cells from PBMCs. Subset denoted: CD45RA+ positively selected. This chain joins TRBV19 and TRBJ2-5; 9 nucleotides match TRBD1. DNA for the CDR3: TGTGCCAGTAGTAGACAGGGGGGCCAAGAGACCCAGTACTTC. Translation: CASSRQGGQETQYF. The full variable domain, with the rest looked up from reference TRBV19 and TRBJ2-5, is DGGITQSPKYLFRKEGQNVTLSCEQNLNHDAMYWYRQDPGQGLRLIYYSQIVNDFQKGDIAEGYSVSREKKESFPLTVTSAQKNPTAFYLCASSRQGGQETQYFGPGTRLLVL.